This is a list of T cell receptor beta chains from one sample in a study of beta chain features in type 1 diabetes. The protocol was immunoSEQ multiplex PCR, while the TCRdb copy is restricted to in-frame clones and leaves out a portion. The table includes hundreds of thousands of clones, approximately 8% detected once. The sample taken for sequencing was central memory CD4+ T cells from blood. All receptors derive from a woman under 30 in good health. Each CDR3 is given with its conserved first and last residue. Fields, in order: V gene, D gene, clone size, J gene, CDR3 protein, CDR3 DNA. The D gene is left open where the match is weak. Size is stated for part of the rows, as once, few or many counts, or as a class when the clone is expanded.

TRBV4-2	TRBD2	few	TRBJ2-5	CASSHGLAVQETQYF	TGTGCCAGCAGCCATGGCCTAGCGGTCCAAGAGACCCAGTACTTC
TRBV7-2	NA	NA	TRBJ2-2	CASSLMWVASTNTGELFF	TGTGCCAGCAGCTTAATGTGGGTCGCTAGTACGAACACCGGGGAGCTGTTTTTT
TRBV15	NA	few	TRBJ1-5	CATSRGGAGQPQHF	TGTGCCACCAGCAGGGGGGGGGCAGGTCAGCCCCAGCATTTT
TRBV7-2	NA	NA	TRBJ2-3	CASTLQGYGTDTQYF	TGTGCCAGCACCCTACAGGGTTACGGCACAGATACGCAGTATTTT
TRBV28	NA	few	TRBJ2-7	CASRLSSYEQYF	TGTGCCAGCAGGCTCAGCTCCTACGAGCAGTACTTC
TRBV29-1	TRBD2	NA	TRBJ2-3	CSVDGLAGGTDTQYF	TGCAGCGTTGACGGTCTAGCGGGAGGCACAGATACGCAGTATTTT
TRBV27	TRBD2	few	TRBJ2-1	CASSFLGSGLGNEQFF	TGTGCCAGCAGTTTTTTAGGTAGCGGGTTAGGCAATGAGCAGTTCTTC
TRBV29-1	NA	few	TRBJ2-5	CSVATGIGETQYF	TGCAGCGTTGCTACAGGGATCGGGGAGACCCAGTACTTC
TRBV7-8	NA	few	TRBJ1-1	CASSPNWGKSAEAFF	TGTGCCAGCAGCCCGAATTGGGGGAAGAGTGCTGAAGCTTTCTTT
TRBV4-1	NA	many	TRBJ2-1	CASSQGSGIGSSYNEQFF	TGCGCCAGCAGCCAAGGTAGCGGTATCGGGAGCTCCTACAATGAGCAGTTCTTC
TRBV29-1	TRBD1	few	TRBJ2-2	CSGSRGLGGELFF	TGCAGCGGATCCAGGGGGCTGGGCGGGGAGCTGTTTTTT
TRBV7-2	NA	once	TRBJ2-7	CASSRTMGYEQYF	TGTGCCAGCAGCAGGACCATGGGCTACGAGCAGTACTTC
TRBV27	TRBD2	NA	TRBJ2-5	CASSRGTTVETQYF	TGTGCCAGCAGTCGGGGGACTACAGTAGAGACCCAGTACTTC
TRBV18	NA	few	TRBJ2-1	CASSPGQGHNEQFF	TGTGCCAGCTCACCAGGGCAGGGTCACAATGAGCAGTTCTTC
TRBV15	NA	few	TRBJ2-5	CATSRALTHETQYF	TGTGCCACCAGCAGAGCGTTAACTCACGAGACCCAGTACTTC
TRBV9	NA	NA	TRBJ2-1	CASSVSTTPYNEQFF	TGTGCCAGCAGCGTATCGACTACCCCCTACAATGAGCAGTTCTTC
TRBV7-8	TRBD1	NA	TRBJ2-1	CASSGDRGFYNEQFF	TGTGCCAGCAGCGGAGACAGGGGATTCTACAATGAGCAGTTCTTC
TRBV7-3	TRBD1	NA	TRBJ2-3	CASSLKASTGASTQYF	TGTGCCAGCAGCTTAAAGGCCTCGACAGGGGCAAGTACGCAGTATTTT
TRBV5-1	TRBD2	few	TRBJ2-1	CASSSGLANNEQFF	TGCGCCAGCAGCTCGGGACTAGCCAACAATGAGCAGTTCTTC
TRBV6-1	NA	few	TRBJ2-7	CASSPDRRGSYEQYF	TGTGCCAGCAGCCCCGACAGGCGAGGCTCCTACGAGCAGTACTTC
TRBV5-1	TRBD2	NA	TRBJ2-3	CASSLELAGASTDTQYF	TGCGCCAGCAGCTTGGAGTTAGCGGGGGCTAGCACAGATACGCAGTATTTT
TRBV14	TRBD1	many	TRBJ2-4	CASSQDRVAGGIQYF	TGTGCCAGCAGCCAAGATCGGGTCGCAGGGGGCATTCAGTACTTC
TRBV5-1	NA	NA	TRBJ2-1	CASRDAFEQFF	TGCGCCAGCCGCGACGCCTTTGAGCAGTTCTTC